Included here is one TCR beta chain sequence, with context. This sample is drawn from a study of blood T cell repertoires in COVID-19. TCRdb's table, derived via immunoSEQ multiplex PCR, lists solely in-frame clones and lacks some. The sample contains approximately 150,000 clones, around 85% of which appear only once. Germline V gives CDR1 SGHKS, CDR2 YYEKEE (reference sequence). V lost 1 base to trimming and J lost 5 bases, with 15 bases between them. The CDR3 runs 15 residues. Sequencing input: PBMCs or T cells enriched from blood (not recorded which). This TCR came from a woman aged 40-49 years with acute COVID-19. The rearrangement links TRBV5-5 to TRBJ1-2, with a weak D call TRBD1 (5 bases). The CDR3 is CASSLPLTGPYGYTF. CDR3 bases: TGTGCCAGCAGCTTGCCGTTAACAGGACCGTATGGCTACACCTTC.